This TCR beta chain was identified in a study of beta chain features in type 1 diabetes. Overall study results and limits: Shorter TCRB CDR3s, moderately but significantly so, were found in Type 1 diabetes patients in all four CD4+ subsets. More deletions and fewer insertions at VDJ junctions were seen in type 1 diabetes patients.

From germline, CDR1 is KGHSH and CDR2 LQKENI. This CDR3 is built from 11 residues. Trimming stripped 3 bases from V and 2 bases from J, with 0 bases between. This clone was seen only a few times. The antigen is undetermined. Other nucleotide sequences from this sample produce the same CDR3. Reverse transcription of all isolated RNA meant that expressed TCRB transcripts were sequenced. Here immunoSEQ multiplex PCR was the method, and the copy in TCRdb shows in-frame clones only, minus some. The sample lists some 200,000 clones; around 16% were seen once. The rearrangement links TRBV18 to TRBJ2-3; D gene unclear. This TCR was sampled from a man aged 25-40 years with type 1 diabetes. The material sequenced was naive CD4+ T cells from blood. The CDR3 sequence: CASSPTDTQYF. The CDR3 coding sequence is TGTGCCAGCTCACCCACAGATACGCAGTATTTT.